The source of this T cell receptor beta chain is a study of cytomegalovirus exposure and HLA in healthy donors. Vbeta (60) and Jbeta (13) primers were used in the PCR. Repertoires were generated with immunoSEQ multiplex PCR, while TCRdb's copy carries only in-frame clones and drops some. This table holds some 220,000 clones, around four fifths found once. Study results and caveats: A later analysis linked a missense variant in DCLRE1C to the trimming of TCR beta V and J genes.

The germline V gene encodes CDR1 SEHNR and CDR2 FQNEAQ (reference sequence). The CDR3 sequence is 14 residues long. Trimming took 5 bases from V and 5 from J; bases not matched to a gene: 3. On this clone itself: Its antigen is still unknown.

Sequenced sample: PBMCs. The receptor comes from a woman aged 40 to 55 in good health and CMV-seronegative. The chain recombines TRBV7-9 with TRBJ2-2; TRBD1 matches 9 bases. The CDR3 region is CASSRDRGTGELFF. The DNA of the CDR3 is TGTGCCAGCAGCCGAGACAGGGGGACCGGGGAGCTGTTTTTT.